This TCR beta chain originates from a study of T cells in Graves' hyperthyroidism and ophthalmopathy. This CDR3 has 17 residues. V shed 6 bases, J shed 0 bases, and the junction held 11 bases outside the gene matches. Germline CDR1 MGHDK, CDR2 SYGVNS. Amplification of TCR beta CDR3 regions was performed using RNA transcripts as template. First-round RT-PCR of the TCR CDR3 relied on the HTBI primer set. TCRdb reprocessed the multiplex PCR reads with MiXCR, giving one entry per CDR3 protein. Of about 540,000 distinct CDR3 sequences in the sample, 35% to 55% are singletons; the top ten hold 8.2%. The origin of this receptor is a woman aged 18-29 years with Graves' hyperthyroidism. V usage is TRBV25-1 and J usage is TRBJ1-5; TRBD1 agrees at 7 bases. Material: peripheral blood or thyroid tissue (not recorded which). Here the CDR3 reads CASSPGTARYSNQPQHF. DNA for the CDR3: TGTGCCAGCAGCCCTGGGACAGCGAGGTATAGCAATCAGCCCCAGCATTTT.